This TCR beta chain was captured by sequencing in a study of CD8 T cells in ankylosing spondylitis. Study-wide results and limits: Ankylosing spondylitis blood seemed to carry a telltale TCR beta motif made of several highly homologous variants.

V lost 5 bases and J lost 6; bases outside the gene matches: 21. The CDR3 spans 19 residues. Germline CDR1 SGHAT, CDR2 FQNNGV. Library preparation for TCR beta used quantitative 5'-RACE with molecular barcodes. A single record per CDR3 protein comes from TCRdb applying MiXCR to the 5' RACE reads. The data contain around 770,000 distinct CDR3 sequences, over 15% of them singletons. There are a few counts of this clonotype. Its antigen remains unknown. This TCR derives from a male donor with ankylosing spondylitis. Sequenced material: blood, either unsorted or a sorted T cell fraction (not recorded which). The V and J genes are TRBV11-2 and TRBJ2-7; TRBD2 agrees at 11 bases. CDR3 nucleotides: TGTGCCAGCAGCGTCCGCTTTCAGGGACTAGCGGTTGTGGGGCTCGAGCAGTACTTC. Amino acids: CASSVRFQGLAVVGLEQYF. The entire variable domain, with the rest obtained from reference TRBV11-2 and TRBJ2-7, is as follows: EAGVAQSPRYKIIEKRQSVAFWCNPISGHATLYWYQQILGQGPKLLIQFQNNGVVDDSQLPKDRFSAERLKGVDSTLKIQPAKLEDSAVYLCASSVRFQGLAVVGLEQYFGPGTRLTVT.